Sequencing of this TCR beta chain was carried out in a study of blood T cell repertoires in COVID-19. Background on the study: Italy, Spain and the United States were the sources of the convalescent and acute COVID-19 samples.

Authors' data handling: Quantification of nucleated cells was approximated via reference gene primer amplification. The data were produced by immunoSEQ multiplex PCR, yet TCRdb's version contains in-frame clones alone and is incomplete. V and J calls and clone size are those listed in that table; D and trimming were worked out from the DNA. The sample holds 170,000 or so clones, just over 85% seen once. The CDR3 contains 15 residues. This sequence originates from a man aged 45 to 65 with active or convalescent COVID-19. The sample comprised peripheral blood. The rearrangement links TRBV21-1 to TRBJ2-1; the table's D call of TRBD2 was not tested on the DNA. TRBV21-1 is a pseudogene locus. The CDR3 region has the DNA TGTGCCAGCAGCAAATGGCGGGGGGGCCTCGATGAGCAGTTCTTC. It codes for CASSKWRGGLDEQFF.